These 29 T cell receptor beta chains originate from one sample sequenced in a study of cytomegalovirus exposure and HLA in healthy donors. Primers for the PCR totalled 60 Vbeta and 13 Jbeta. Repertoires were generated with immunoSEQ multiplex PCR, while TCRdb's copy carries only in-frame clones and drops some. There are around 130,000 clones in the sample; about 74% occur only once, and 6% to 8% lies in the top ten. Sequenced sample: PBMCs. The receptors come from a man in his forties or fifties in good health and CMV-seropositive.

This clone has just one count. The chain employs TRBV2 and TRBJ1-1; a possible D gene is TRBD1 (6 bases). The germline V and J ends were trimmed by 6 bases and 4 bases, with 15 bases remaining between them. CDR1 and CDR2 (germline): SNHLY, FYNNEI. CDR3 length: 14 amino acids. The CDR3 region is CASRAGTKSTEAFF. For the CDR3, the DNA is TGTGCCAGCAGGGCCGGGACAAAAAGCACTGAAGCTTTCTTT. Full variable domain (missing parts from reference TRBV2 and TRBJ1-1): EPEVTQTPSHQVTQMGQEVILRCVPISNHLYFYWYRQILGQKVEFLVSFYNNEISEKSEIFDDQFSVERPDGSNFTLKIRSTKLEDSAMYFCASRAGTKSTEAFFGQGTRLTVV.

The chain is built from TRBV28 and TRBJ1-6; D is possibly TRBD1 (6 bases). V was pared by 2 bases and J by 1 base, with 15 bases between. This CDR3 has 18 amino acids. The germline V gene has CDR1 MDHEN and CDR2 SYDVKM. DNA of the CDR3: TGTGCCAGCAGTTTAGAGACAGGTTCTAGATCCTATAATTCACCCCTCCACTTT. This codes for CASSLETGSRSYNSPLHF.

J is TRBJ2-2 and V is TRBV2; the D gene is possibly TRBD1 (6 bases). The V gene's germline CDR1 is SNHLY and CDR2 FYNNEI. The V and J ends lost 6 bases and 2 bases respectively, with 13 bases between them. This CDR3 is built from 15 residues. The DNA of the CDR3 is TGTGCCAGCAGGATCCGGGACACCAACACCGGGGAGCTGTTTTTT. Amino acids: CASRIRDTNTGELFF.

This clone was seen a handful of times. The chain is built from TRBV5-1 and TRBJ2-2; TRBD1 aligns across 8 bases. Germline CDR1 and CDR2: SGHRS and YFSETQ. The trim removed 0 bases at V and 0 bases at J, leaving 1 base unmatched. The CDR3 length is 16 residues. In DNA, the CDR3 is TGCGCCAGCAGCTTGGAGGGACAGGCGAACACCGGGGAGCTGTTTTTT. It yields the protein CASSLEGQANTGELFF.

V gene TRBV7-8 combines with J gene TRBJ2-7, with a tentative D call TRBD1 (6 bases). Trimming took off 2 bases at V and 2 bases at J, with 13 bases between the two ends. CDR1 and CDR2 from the germline V gene are SGHVS and FQNEAQ. The CDR3 is made up of 15 amino acids. CDR3 in amino acids: CASSLSLGGTYEQYF. The CDR3 nucleotides read TGTGCCAGCAGCTTAAGCCTAGGGGGTACCTACGAGCAGTACTTC.

This chain uses TRBV30 with TRBJ1-6, with 12 bases lining up with TRBD1. This CDR3 spans 14 amino acids. V shed 8 bases, J shed 9 bases, and the junction held 8 bases outside the gene matches. The germline V gene has CDR1 GTSNPN and CDR2 SVGIG (reference sequence). The CDR3 here is CAGGGTGGISPLHF. The CDR3 DNA sequence: TGTGCCGGGGGGGGGACAGGGGGCATTTCACCCCTCCACTTT.

This chain uses TRBV30 with TRBJ1-1, with D tentatively TRBD1 (5 bases). The V end was cut by 8 bases, the J end by 7 bases, with 20 bases between. This CDR3 has 13 amino acids. CDR1 is GTSNPN, CDR2 SVGIG, per germline (reference sequence). CDR3 sequence reads: CAREGTGSSEAFF. CDR3 sequence (DNA): TGTGCCAGGGAGGGGACGGGGTCCAGTGAAGCTTTCTTT.

The chain combines TRBV2 with TRBJ1-2; D might be TRBD1 (5 bases). Germline assignment: CDR1 SNHLY and CDR2 FYNNEI. This CDR3 has 18 residues. Trimming left V 2 bases short and J 0 bases short, with 19 bases between. The CDR3 loop is CASSEFEGLLSSNYGYTF. CDR3 sequence (DNA): TGTGCCAGCAGTGAATTCGAGGGACTCCTTTCCTCTAACTATGGCTACACCTTC.

This clone came up a few times. The chain links TRBV5-1 to TRBJ2-6, with D unclear. Trimming took 7 bases from V and 3 from J, leaving 11 bases between them. There are 14 residues in the CDR3. CDR1 is SGHRS and CDR2 is YFSETQ in the germline V gene. The CDR3 here is CASEASSGANVLTF. CDR3 DNA: TGCGCCAGCGAGGCATCGAGTGGGGCCAACGTCCTGACTTTC.

This chain connects TRBV15 to TRBJ2-5; 10 nucleotides match TRBD2. Trimming at V came to 5 bases and at J to 2 bases, leaving 11 bases not matched to a gene. The CDR3 is 17 residues long. Germline V CDR1 and CDR2: LNHNV, YYDKDF (reference sequence). DNA of the CDR3: TGTGCCACCAGCCACTGGGGTAGCGGGGGGCTTCAAGAGACCCAGTACTTC. Translating gives CATSHWGSGGLQETQYF.

As to this clone: The junction departs from the called germline gene at one end, perhaps through a read error. The chain joins TRBV7-9 to TRBJ1-1; 8 positions agree with TRBD1. The CDR3 sequence is 14 residues long. Per the germline V gene, CDR1 is SEHNR and CDR2 is FQNEAQ (reference sequence). CDR3 residues: CSSSSDRVLTEAFF. As DNA, the CDR3 is TGTTCCAGCAGCTCGGACAGGGTTTTAACTGAAGCTTTCTTT.

The chain carries TRBV5-1 and TRBJ1-6; D not resolved. Trimming pared 1 base from V and 0 bases from J, leaving 8 bases between. The CDR3 runs 16 residues. Germline-derived CDR1 and CDR2 are SGHRS and YFSETQ. Here the CDR3 reads CASSLFQVSYNSPLHF. CDR3 bases: TGCGCCAGCAGCTTGTTCCAGGTCTCCTATAATTCACCCCTCCACTTT.

This chain links TRBV5-1 with TRBJ2-3, with 9 bases matching TRBD2. J lost 5 bases, V lost 0 bases, and 4 bases had no gene match. The CDR3 has 15 amino acids. The germline V gene has CDR1 SGHRS and CDR2 YFSETQ. The CDR3 spells CASSLGLAGQDTQYF. CDR3 sequence (DNA): TGCGCCAGCAGCTTGGGGCTAGCGGGGCAAGATACGCAGTATTTT.

V and J are TRBV5-4 and TRBJ2-5, with 14 bases aligning to TRBD2. The V gene's germline CDR1 is SGHNT and CDR2 YYREEE (reference sequence). There are 18 residues in the CDR3. Trimming took 4 bases from V and 1 from J; bases not matched to a gene: 9. The CDR3 region has the DNA TGTGCCAGCAGCCCGAGACTAGCGGGAGGGCCCGGCCAAGAGACCCAGTACTTC. It encodes CASSPRLAGGPGQETQYF. Variable domain in full (rest from reference TRBV5-4 and TRBJ2-5): ETGVTQSPTHLIKTRGQQVTLRCSSQSGHNTVSWYQQALGQGPQFIFQYYREEENGRGNFPPRFSGLQFPNYSSELNVNALELDDSALYLCASSPRLAGGPGQETQYFGPGTRLLVL.

The V gene is TRBV30, the J gene TRBJ2-3, with a tentative D call TRBD1 (7 bases). Between the trimmed V and J ends, which lost 4 bases and 2 bases, there was a span of 25 bases. This CDR3 is built from 18 residues. Germline loops: CDR1 GTSNPN, CDR2 SVGIG (reference sequence). Written as DNA, the CDR3 is TGTGCCTGGAACCTTGGGATCGGCTCAGGGGGGACCACAGATACGCAGTATTTT. Its protein product is CAWNLGIGSGGTTDTQYF.

This clone was recorded a few times. The V call is TRBV10-2, the J call TRBJ2-2, with 7 bases matching TRBD1. V was clipped by 6 bases and J by 0 bases; unmatched bases: 4. There are 15 residues in the CDR3. From germline, CDR1 is WSHSY and CDR2 SAAADI. The CDR3 DNA reads as TGCGCCAGCAGCATCCAGGGGGCGAACACCGGGGAGCTGTTTTTT. Protein product: CASSIQGANTGELFF.

V and J are TRBV19 and TRBJ1-2; TRBD1 is a possible D gene (6 bases). CDR1 is LNHDA, CDR2 SQIVND, per germline (reference sequence). V lost 6 bases and J lost 4, with 15 bases in between. The CDR3 covers 14 residues. The CDR3 DNA reads TGTGCCAGTAGGAGGGCAGGGGTGCGCTATGGCTACACCTTC. Protein product: CASRRAGVRYGYTF.

In its sample, this clone was seen once. J is TRBJ2-7 and V is TRBV10-3; D unclear. The CDR3 sequence is 13 residues long. Germline lookup yields CDR1 ENHRY and CDR2 SYGVKD. V was pared by 5 bases and J by 1 base, with 9 bases between. The CDR3 region has the DNA TGTGCCATCAGTTTGTTACAGTCCTACGAGCAGTACTTC. Amino acids: CAISLLQSYEQYF.

This clone was counted a few times. J is TRBJ1-2 and V is TRBV18; D is ambiguous. Germline V gives CDR1 KGHSH, CDR2 LQKENI. Trimming left V 5 bases short and J 7 bases short, with 17 bases between. The length of the CDR3 is 14 residues. Here the CDR3 reads CASSSAGLPGGYTF. CDR3 sequence (DNA): TGTGCCAGCTCATCAGCCGGTCTTCCGGGTGGCTACACCTTC.

This rearrangement joins TRBV6-5 to TRBJ1-6; the D gene is possibly TRBD1 (6 bases). V was shortened by 2 bases and J by 9 bases, with 14 bases between the two germline ends. The CDR3 has 15 amino acids. Germline V gives CDR1 MNHEY, CDR2 SVGAGI. CDR3 nucleotides: TGTGCCAGCAGTTACAAACAGGGTCGGGCTTCACCCCTCCACTTT. Encoded protein: CASSYKQGRASPLHF.

The chain uses TRBV11-2 and TRBJ2-7, with 11 bases matching TRBD2. Germline CDR1 and CDR2: SGHAT and FQNNGV. CDR3 length equals 15 residues. V was pared by 4 bases and J by 3 bases, with 5 bases of the junction left unmatched. The CDR3 protein is CASSYTSGSIYEQYF. Written as DNA, the CDR3 is TGTGCCAGCAGCTACACTAGCGGGAGTATCTACGAGCAGTACTTC.

The chain joins TRBV9 to TRBJ2-1, with unresolved D. Germline-derived CDR1 and CDR2 are SGDLS and YYNGEE. Trimming left V 3 bases short and J 4 bases short, with 14 bases between. The CDR3 sequence is 15 residues long. CDR3 DNA: TGTGCCAGCAGCGGAGGCATAGGCAGTTACAATGAGCAGTTCTTC. Its protein product is CASSGGIGSYNEQFF.

In its sample, this clone was seen a few times. CDR3 DNA: TGTGCCTGGAGTAGGGGACAAATCTCTGGAAACACCATATATTTT. As protein: CAWSRGQISGNTIYF. The chain carries TRBV30 and TRBJ1-3; tentatively, D is TRBD1 (6 bases). From germline, CDR1 is GTSNPN and CDR2 SVGIG (reference sequence). The V end lost 2 bases, the J end lost 0 bases, and 11 bases lay between the germline ends. The CDR3 is 15 residues long.

This chain uses TRBV11-3 with TRBJ1-1; D remains unclear. The V end was cut by 1 base, the J end by 1 base, with 7 bases between. CDR1 and CDR2 from the germline V gene are SGHNT and YENEEA. CDR3 length: 14 amino acids. The CDR3 region is CASSLGGRNTEAFF. CDR3 coding DNA: TGTGCCAGCAGCTTAGGTGGGAGGAACACTGAAGCTTTCTTT. The whole variable domain, filled in from reference TRBV11-3 and TRBJ1-1, reads EAGVVQSPRYKIIEKKQPVAFWCNPISGHNTLYWYLQNLGQGPELLIRYENEEAVDDSQLPKDRFSAERLKGVDSTLKIQPAELGDSAVYLCASSLGGRNTEAFFGQGTRLTVV.

CDR3 amino acids: CASSEVSSSYEQYF. For the CDR3, the DNA is TGTGCCAGTAGTGAAGTCTCGAGCTCCTACGAGCAGTACTTC. The V call is TRBV19, the J call TRBJ2-7; D is ambiguous. CDR1 and CDR2 (germline): LNHDA, SQIVND (reference sequence). This CDR3 spans 14 amino acids. Trimming removed 5 bases from V and 0 bases from J, with 11 bases in between.

The rearrangement links TRBV5-4 to TRBJ1-3; maybe TRBD1 (6 bases). Germline assignment: CDR1 SGHNT and CDR2 YYREEE (reference sequence). V lost 1 base, J lost 4 bases, and 12 bases lay in between. The CDR3 runs 15 residues. CDR3 region: CASSLKQGAGNTIYF. DNA for the CDR3: TGTGCCAGCAGCTTGAAACAGGGAGCCGGAAACACCATATATTTT.

The chain has TRBV7-9 and TRBJ1-1, with TRBD1 matching 8 bases. The ends lost 3 bases at V and 5 bases at J; junction bases unmatched: 5. This CDR3 contains 14 residues. From germline, CDR1 is SEHNR and CDR2 FQNEAQ (reference sequence). The CDR3 loop is CASSLAYRGTEAFF. In DNA, the CDR3 is TGTGCCAGCAGCTTGGCTTACAGGGGGACTGAAGCTTTCTTT.

V is TRBV4-2 and J is TRBJ1-3; D is unresolved. Trimming removed 4 bases from V and 1 base from J, with 11 bases in between. In germline, CDR1 is LGHNA, CDR2 YNFKEQ. The CDR3 contains 15 residues. As DNA, the CDR3 is TGTGCCAGCAGCCCTCGGGGTCGGTCTGGAAACACCATATATTTT. This gives the protein CASSPRGRSGNTIYF.

The V and J genes are TRBV6-4 and TRBJ2-2; D uncertain. Deletions cut 4 bases from V and 1 base from J, with 7 bases between. The V gene's germline CDR1 is MRHNA and CDR2 SNTAGT. The CDR3 contains 14 residues. The DNA for the CDR3 is TGTGCCAGCAGTGGGCACCTGAACACCGGGGAGCTGTTTTTT. Translated: CASSGHLNTGELFF.